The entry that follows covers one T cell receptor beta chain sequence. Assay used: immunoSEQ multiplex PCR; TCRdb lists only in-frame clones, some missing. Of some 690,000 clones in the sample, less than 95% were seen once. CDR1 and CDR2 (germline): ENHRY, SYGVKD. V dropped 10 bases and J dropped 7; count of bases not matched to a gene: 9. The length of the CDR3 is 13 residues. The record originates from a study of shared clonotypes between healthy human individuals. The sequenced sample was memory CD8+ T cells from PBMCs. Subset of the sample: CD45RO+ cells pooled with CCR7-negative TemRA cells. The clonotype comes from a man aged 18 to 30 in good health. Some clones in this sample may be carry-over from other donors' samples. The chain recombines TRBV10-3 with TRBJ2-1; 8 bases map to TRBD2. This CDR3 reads CATKKERENEQFF. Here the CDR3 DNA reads TGTGCCACCAAAAAGGAGCGGGAGAATGAGCAGTTCTTC.